A selection of T cell receptor beta chains follows, all from one sample in a study of T cell changes during pregnancy in multiple sclerosis. Measured with immunoSEQ multiplex PCR; TCRdb has only the in-frame clones, and not every one. This sample yields 95,000 to 150,000 clones, of which approximately 93% are seen a single time; 6.2% belongs to the top ten. This specimen was peripheral blood, taken before pregnancy. The receptors originated from a female donor with multiple sclerosis, enrolled in a pregnancy study. CDR3s include the opening cysteine and the closing phenylalanine or tryptophan. Each record gives: D gene, clone size, J gene, V gene, CDR3 DNA, CDR3 protein. A D gene is named only where the DNA matches it firmly. Clone size is stated in some rows and not others, as once, few, many or a class when expanded.

>.|.|TRBJ1-6|TRBV6-6
TGTGCCAGCAACCTGGGGCCAGTGAGTCCCCTCCACTTT
CASNLGPVSPLHF
>TRBD1|.|TRBJ1-4|TRBV11-2
TGTGCCAGCAGCTTAATGGCGGGACAGGATAATGAAAAACTGTTTTTT
CASSLMAGQDNEKLFF
>.|.|TRBJ2-1|TRBV13
TGTGCCAGCAGGCCTACTTATTACAATGAGCAGTTCTTC
CASRPTYYNEQFF
>.|.|TRBJ2-7|TRBV7-2
TGTGCCAGCAGCCCAGAGGCAGGGGAAACCTACGAGCAGTACTTC
CASSPEAGETYEQYF
>.|.|TRBJ2-1|TRBV30
TGTGCCTGGAGTCCTACTACTTTGGGCAATGAGCAGTTCTTC
CAWSPTTLGNEQFF
>TRBD1|.|TRBJ2-1|TRBV11-3
TGTGCCAGCAGCCCGGGACAGGGCTACAATGAGCAGTTCTTC
CASSPGQGYNEQFF
>TRBD1|.|TRBJ2-1|TRBV5-1
TGCGCCAGCAGTTGGACAGGGGCGGGAAATGAGCAGTTCTTC
CASSWTGAGNEQFF
>TRBD2|.|TRBJ2-3|TRBV9
TGTGCCAGCAGCTCAACCAGCGGGGGGGCAGATACGCAGTATTTT
CASSSTSGGADTQYF
>TRBD2|.|TRBJ2-3|TRBV5-4
TGTGCCAGCAGCCCCTGGACTAGCGGGAGTACAGATACGCAGTATTTT
CASSPWTSGSTDTQYF
>TRBD1|.|TRBJ1-2|TRBV5-1
TGCGCCAGCAGCTTGGCTTTCGGACAGGGTGGGGAAGGCTACACCTTC
CASSLAFGQGGEGYTF
>.|.|TRBJ1-3|TRBV19
TGTGCCACCGAAGACAGGCTCTTCTCTGGAAACACCATATATTTT
CATEDRLFSGNTIYF
>TRBD2|.|TRBJ2-1|TRBV5-1
TGCGCCAGCAGCTTGGGGACTAGCGGGAGATTACACAATGAGCAGTTCTTC
CASSLGTSGRLHNEQFF
>.|.|TRBJ1-2|TRBV6-6
TGTGCCAGCAGTCACCACAGGTCACCAAACTATGGCTACACCTTC
CASSHHRSPNYGYTF
>TRBD2|.|TRBJ2-1|TRBV7-9
TGTGCCAGCAGCTCCCCCGCCGGACTAGCGGGGGGGTACAATGAGCAGTTCTTC
CASSSPAGLAGGYNEQFF
>TRBD1|.|TRBJ2-7|TRBV5-1
TGCGCCAGCAGCTTAGGGACAGGGGGATCCTACGAGCAGTACTTC
CASSLGTGGSYEQYF
>.|few|TRBJ2-3|TRBV6-1
TGTGCCAGCAGTGCTGGCGGGGATACAGATACGCAGTATTTT
CASSAGGDTDTQYF
>.|.|TRBJ1-5|TRBV28
TGTGCCAGCAGTTTCGGTACGGCAGGGCAACAGCCCCAGCATTTT
CASSFGTAGQQPQHF
>TRBD2|.|TRBJ2-1|TRBV6-5
TGTGCCAGCAGAACACTAGCGGGAGGGCCGCATGAGCAGTTCTTC
CASRTLAGGPHEQFF
>.|.|TRBJ2-5|TRBV6-5
TGTGCCAGCAGCCGGGACTGGAAGACCCAGTACTTC
CASSRDWKTQYF
>.|.|TRBJ1-5|TRBV18
TGTGCCAGCTCCCCACGCGTCATTGGACACCCTGATCAGCCCCAGCATTTT
CASSPRVIGHPDQPQHF
>TRBD1|.|TRBJ1-1|TRBV19
TGTGCCAGTAGTATGAAGGACAGGGAAGCTTTCTTT
CASSMKDREAFF
>.|.|TRBJ2-7|TRBV6-1
TGTGCCAGCACAGGAACCTACGAGCAGTACTTC
CASTGTYEQYF
>TRBD1|.|TRBJ2-5|TRBV7-7
TGTGCCAGCAGCTCTGGACAGGACCAAGAGACCCAGTACTTC
CASSSGQDQETQYF
>.|.|TRBJ2-2|TRBV7-3
TGTGCCAGCAGCTCGGGAACGAACACCGGGGAGCTGTTTTTT
CASSSGTNTGELFF
>.|.|TRBJ1-3|TRBV6-1
TGTGCCAGCAGTGAAGATACGTGGGGGGTTGGAAACACCATATATTTT
CASSEDTWGVGNTIYF
>.|.|TRBJ2-1|TRBV19
TGTGCCAGTAGTATCCTAGGGGTCAATGAGCAGTTCTTC
CASSILGVNEQFF
>.|.|TRBJ2-7|TRBV9
TGTGCCAGCAGAGGAAAGGCCGGGACACTCAGCGAGCAGTACTTC
CASRGKAGTLSEQYF
>TRBD1|.|TRBJ1-3|TRBV9
TGTGCCAGCAGCGTAGCTCCGAGCGGGACAGGGCGAAACACCATATATTTT
CASSVAPSGTGRNTIYF
>.|.|TRBJ1-2|TRBV5-8
TGTGCCAGCAGCTTTCGTGGGGGGTACACCTTC
CASSFRGGYTF
>TRBD2|.|TRBJ2-1|TRBV28
TGTGCCAGCAGTTTTCCGGGACTAATCGGGAATGAGCAGTTCTTC
CASSFPGLIGNEQFF
>.|.|TRBJ1-5|TRBV19
TGTGCCGGGGGGTCTGGGGAGAGCAATCAGCCCCAGCATTTT
CAGGSGESNQPQHF
>.|.|TRBJ2-3|TRBV2
TGTGCCAGCTTCTTTCAACCCCGTCTAGGAGATACGCAGTATTTT
CASFFQPRLGDTQYF
>.|.|TRBJ2-3|TRBV6-4
TGTGCCAGCAGTGACTCGGGGGCAGTGGCAAGCACAGATACGCAGTATTTT
CASSDSGAVASTDTQYF
>.|.|TRBJ1-5|TRBV5-4
TGTGCCAACAGCAACGGGGATAGCAATCAGCCCCAGCATTTT
CANSNGDSNQPQHF
>.|.|TRBJ2-7|TRBV19
TGTGCCAGTAGTACTAAAAACTCCTACGAGCAGTACTTC
CASSTKNSYEQYF
>TRBD2|.|TRBJ2-3|TRBV19
TGTGCCAGTAGTATAGATCGGACTAGCGGAAGCACAGATACGCAGTATTTT
CASSIDRTSGSTDTQYF
>TRBD1|.|TRBJ1-1|TRBV15
TGTGCCACCAGCAGAGGGGGACAGGGGGTGACTGAAGCTTTCTTT
CATSRGGQGVTEAFF
>TRBD1|.|TRBJ1-1|TRBV6-5
TGTGCCAGCAGTTACAGGGGGTCAGGGGGTAAGACTGAAGCTTTCTTT
CASSYRGSGGKTEAFF
>TRBD1|.|TRBJ2-2|TRBV9
TGTGCCAGCAGCACCGGGACAGGGGAAACCGGGGAGCTGTTTTTT
CASSTGTGETGELFF
>.|.|TRBJ1-2|TRBV30
TGTGCCTGGAGTCCCAGGCAGAGATCTAACTATGGCTACACCTTC
CAWSPRQRSNYGYTF
>TRBD2|.|TRBJ2-2|TRBV7-6
TGTGCCAGCAGCTCCGGACTAGCGGGGGCTTACACCGGGGAGCTGTTTTTT
CASSSGLAGAYTGELFF
>TRBD2|.|TRBJ2-7|TRBV6-4
TGTGCCAGCATGTGGGAGGGCGGCGAGCAGTACTTC
CASMWEGGEQYF
>.|.|TRBJ2-5|TRBV11-1
TGTGCCAGCAGCCTATATTCTAGCGACGAGACCCAGTACTTC
CASSLYSSDETQYF
>TRBD1|.|TRBJ1-1|TRBV6-1
TGTGCCAGCACCCTCCAGGGGGTGAACACTGAAGCTTTCTTT
CASTLQGVNTEAFF
>TRBD2|.|TRBJ2-3|TRBV7-3
TGTGCCAGCAGCCCGAGACTAGCGGGAGGAGTAGATACGCAGTATTTT
CASSPRLAGGVDTQYF
>TRBD1|.|TRBJ2-2|TRBV5-4
TGTGCCAGCAGCGGCGACAGGGGGCTTTGGACCGGGGAGCTGTTTTTT
CASSGDRGLWTGELFF
>.|.|TRBJ2-7|TRBV19
TGTGCCAGTAGTATAGGTCCAGTCTCCTACGAGCAGTACTTC
CASSIGPVSYEQYF
>TRBD1|.|TRBJ1-1|TRBV5-1
TGCGCCAGCAGCTTGGACAACAGGGGAGACACTGAAGCTTTCTTT
CASSLDNRGDTEAFF
>TRBD1|.|TRBJ1-1|TRBV9
TGTGCCAGCAGCGTAGAGTTTACAGGGGTCGCTTTCTTT
CASSVEFTGVAFF
>TRBD1|few|TRBJ2-4|TRBV5-1
TGCGCCAGCAGCTTACAGGGGAACATTCAGTACTTC
CASSLQGNIQYF
>.|.|TRBJ1-1|TRBV7-6
TGTGCCAGCAGCTTTCAGGGGTCCTGGGACACTGAAGCTTTCTTT
CASSFQGSWDTEAFF
>TRBD1|.|TRBJ2-5|TRBV6-1
TGTGCCAGCAGCCTTTCTCGGACAGGTCAAGAGACCCAGTACTTC
CASSLSRTGQETQYF
>TRBD1|.|TRBJ2-3|TRBV6-5
TGTGCCAGCAACCCTCAGGGGGCGAGAACAGATACGCAGTATTTT
CASNPQGARTDTQYF
>.|.|TRBJ1-5|TRBV27
TGTGCCAGCAGTTTATTTAGGGGTCAGCCCCAGCATTTT
CASSLFRGQPQHF
>.|.|TRBJ1-6|TRBV7-9
TGTGCCAGCGCGTCGCCTGAGGGATCCCTCCACTTT
CASASPEGSLHF
>TRBD2|.|TRBJ2-2|TRBV7-2
TGTGCCAGCAGCCCGGGACTAGCGGGAGTTTCAACCGGGGAGCTGTTTTTT
CASSPGLAGVSTGELFF
>.|.|TRBJ2-5|TRBV5-1
TGCGCCAGCAGCTTGGCCTTAGGAGAGGCCCAGTACTTC
CASSLALGEAQYF
>.|.|TRBJ1-1|TRBV5-1
TGCGCCAGCAGCCTATCCGGAGGGAACACTGAAGCTTTCTTT
CASSLSGGNTEAFF
>.|.|TRBJ2-1|TRBV19
TGTGCCAGTAAAGTGGCGGGCTCCTACAATGAGCAGTTCTTC
CASKVAGSYNEQFF
>.|.|TRBJ1-5|TRBV5-4
TGTGCCAGCAGCTTAGGTGGGGCCGACGGTAGCAATCAGCCCCAGCATTTT
CASSLGGADGSNQPQHF